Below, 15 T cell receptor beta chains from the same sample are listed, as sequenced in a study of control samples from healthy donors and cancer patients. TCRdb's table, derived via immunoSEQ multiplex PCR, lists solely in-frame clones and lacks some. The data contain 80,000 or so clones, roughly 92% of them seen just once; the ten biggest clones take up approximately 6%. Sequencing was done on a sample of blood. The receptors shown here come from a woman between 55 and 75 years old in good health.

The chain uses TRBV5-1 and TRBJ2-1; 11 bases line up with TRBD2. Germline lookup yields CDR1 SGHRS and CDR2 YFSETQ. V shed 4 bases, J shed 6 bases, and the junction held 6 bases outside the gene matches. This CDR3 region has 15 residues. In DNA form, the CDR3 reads TGCGCCAGCAGCCAAGCTACTAGCGGGGGCAATGAGCAGTTCTTC. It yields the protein CASSQATSGGNEQFF.

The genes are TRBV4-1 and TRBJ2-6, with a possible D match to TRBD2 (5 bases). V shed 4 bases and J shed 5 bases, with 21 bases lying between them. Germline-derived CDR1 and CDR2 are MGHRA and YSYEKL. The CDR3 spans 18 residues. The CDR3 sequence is CASSPFGLTLRRANVLTF. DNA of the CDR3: TGCGCCAGCAGCCCCTTCGGACTGACGTTAAGACGGGCCAACGTCCTGACTTTC.

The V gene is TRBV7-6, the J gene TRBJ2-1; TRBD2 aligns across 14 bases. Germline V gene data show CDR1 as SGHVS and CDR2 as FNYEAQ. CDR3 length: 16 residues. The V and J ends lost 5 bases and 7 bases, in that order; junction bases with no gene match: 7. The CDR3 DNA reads TGTGCCAGCAGCCTGGGACTAGCGGGAGCAAATAATGAGCAGTTCTTC. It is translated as CASSLGLAGANNEQFF.

The CDR3 DNA follows: TGTGCCAGCAGGATTACAGGGTTAGCTAACTATGGCTACACCTTC. Translated, it gives CASRITGLANYGYTF. V gene TRBV27 combines with J gene TRBJ1-2, with D maybe TRBD1 (6 bases). Trimming stripped 6 bases from V and 0 bases from J, with 14 bases between. Germline V lookup: CDR1 MNHEY, CDR2 SMNVEV (reference sequence). The CDR3 consists of 15 residues.

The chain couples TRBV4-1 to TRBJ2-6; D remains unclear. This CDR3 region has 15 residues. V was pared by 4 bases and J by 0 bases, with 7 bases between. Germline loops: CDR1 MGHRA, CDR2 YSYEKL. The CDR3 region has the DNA TGCGCCAGCAGCCCCCAGCACTCTGGGGCCAACGTCCTGACTTTC. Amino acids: CASSPQHSGANVLTF.

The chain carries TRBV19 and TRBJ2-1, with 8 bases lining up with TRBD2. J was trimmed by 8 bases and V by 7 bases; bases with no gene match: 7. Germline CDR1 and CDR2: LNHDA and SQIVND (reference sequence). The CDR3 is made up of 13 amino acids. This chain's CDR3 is CASTPGGRDEQFF. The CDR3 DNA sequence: TGTGCCAGTACGCCGGGAGGGCGGGATGAGCAGTTCTTC.

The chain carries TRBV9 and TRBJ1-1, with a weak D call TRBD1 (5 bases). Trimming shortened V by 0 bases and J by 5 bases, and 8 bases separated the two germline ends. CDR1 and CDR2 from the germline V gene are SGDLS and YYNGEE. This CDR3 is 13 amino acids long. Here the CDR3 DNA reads TGTGCCAGCAGCGTAGGGGGGGAGACTGAAGCTTTCTTT. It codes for CASSVGGETEAFF.

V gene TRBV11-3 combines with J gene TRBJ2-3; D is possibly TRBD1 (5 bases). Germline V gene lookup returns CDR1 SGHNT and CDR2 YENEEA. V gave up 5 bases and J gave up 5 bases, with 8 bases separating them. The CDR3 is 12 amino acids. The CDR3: CASSLGRDTQYF. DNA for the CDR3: TGTGCCAGCAGCCTGGGGCGAGATACGCAGTATTTT.

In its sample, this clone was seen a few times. In DNA, the CDR3 is TGCGCCAGCAGTGTCAGTTTTAGGGGCCGGAACACTGAAGCTTTCTTT. Its protein product is CASSVSFRGRNTEAFF. This sequence joins TRBV10-1 and TRBJ1-1; D might be TRBD1 (5 bases). The V end lost 4 bases, the J end lost 1 base, and 16 bases lay between the germline ends. The germline CDR1 and CDR2 sequences are WNHNN and SYGVQD (reference sequence). The CDR3 extends over 16 amino acids.

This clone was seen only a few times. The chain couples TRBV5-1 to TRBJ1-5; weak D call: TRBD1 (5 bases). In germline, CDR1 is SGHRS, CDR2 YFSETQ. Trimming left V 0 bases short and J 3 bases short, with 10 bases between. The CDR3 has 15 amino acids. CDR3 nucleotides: TGCGCCAGCAGCTTGGAGGGGTATTCCAATCAGCCCCAGCATTTT. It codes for CASSLEGYSNQPQHF.

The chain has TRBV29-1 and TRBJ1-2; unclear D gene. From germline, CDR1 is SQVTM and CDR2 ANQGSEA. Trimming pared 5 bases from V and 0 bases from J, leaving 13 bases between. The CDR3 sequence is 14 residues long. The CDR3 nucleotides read TGCAGCGTTTCCGGCACAAAGGCTAACTATGGCTACACCTTC. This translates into CSVSGTKANYGYTF.

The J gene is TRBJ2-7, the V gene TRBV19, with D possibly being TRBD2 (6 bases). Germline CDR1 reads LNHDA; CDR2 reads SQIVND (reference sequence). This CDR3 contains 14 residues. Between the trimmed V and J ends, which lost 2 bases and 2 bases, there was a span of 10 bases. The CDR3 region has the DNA TGTGCCAGTAGTATAAAACTAGCACCCTACGAGCAGTACTTC. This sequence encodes CASSIKLAPYEQYF.

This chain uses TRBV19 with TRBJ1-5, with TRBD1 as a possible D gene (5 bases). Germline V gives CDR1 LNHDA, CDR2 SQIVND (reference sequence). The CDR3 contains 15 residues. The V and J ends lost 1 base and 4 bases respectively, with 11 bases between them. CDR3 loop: CASSIAGRGNQPQHF. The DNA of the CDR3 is TGTGCCAGTAGTATAGCGGGTAGGGGTAATCAGCCCCAGCATTTT. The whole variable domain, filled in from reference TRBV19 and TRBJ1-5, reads DGGITQSPKYLFRKEGQNVTLSCEQNLNHDAMYWYRQDPGQGLRLIYYSQIVNDFQKGDIAEGYSVSREKKESFPLTVTSAQKNPTAFYLCASSIAGRGNQPQHFGDGTRLSIL.

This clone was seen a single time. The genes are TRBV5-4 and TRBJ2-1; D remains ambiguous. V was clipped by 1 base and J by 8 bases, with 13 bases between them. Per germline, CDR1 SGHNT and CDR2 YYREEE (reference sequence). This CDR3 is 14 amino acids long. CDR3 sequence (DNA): TGTGCCAGCAGCTTGATTGGCAGCACCTATGAGCAGTTCTTC. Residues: CASSLIGSTYEQFF.

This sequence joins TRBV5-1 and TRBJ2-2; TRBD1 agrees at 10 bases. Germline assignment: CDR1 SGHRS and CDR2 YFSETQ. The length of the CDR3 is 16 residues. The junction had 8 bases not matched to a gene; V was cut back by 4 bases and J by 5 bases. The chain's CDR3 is CASSPSGTGVTGELFF. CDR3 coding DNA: TGCGCCAGCAGCCCTTCCGGGACAGGGGTTACCGGGGAGCTGTTTTTT.